The 27 T cell receptor beta chains reported below all come from one sample, sequenced in a study of tumour-infiltrating T cells in Burkitt lymphoma. Assay: immunoSEQ multiplex PCR; the TCRdb copy retains only in-frame clones and omits some. The repertoire holds over 1,000 clones, with around a third as singletons. The sequenced sample consisted of tumor tissue. These receptors all come from a human donor with Burkitt lymphoma.

The V and J genes are TRBV10-1 and TRBJ2-1; tentatively, D is TRBD1 or TRBD2 (5 bases each). CDR3 length: 12 residues. V lost 3 bases and J 10 bases, leaving 10 bases between the germline ends. The germline V gene has CDR1 WNHNN and CDR2 SYGVQD (reference sequence). The DNA of the CDR3 is TGCGCCAGCAGTGATGGGGGTCCCGAGCAGTTCTTC. It translates to CASSDGGPEQFF.

The rearrangement uses TRBV9 and TRBJ1-1; 8 nucleotides match TRBD1. The CDR3 consists of 15 residues. The germline gives CDR1 SGDLS, CDR2 YYNGEE. Trimming removed 3 bases from V and 5 bases from J; junction bases left unmatched: 9. The CDR3 DNA sequence: TGTGCCAGCAGCGGATCAGGGGGCGACGGAACTGAAGCTTTCTTT. Its translation: CASSGSGGDGTEAFF.

The CDR3 DNA reads as TGTGCCAGCAGTTTATCTGGTGAGGGCAATGAGCAGTTCTTC. Protein product: CASSLSGEGNEQFF. The chain is built from TRBV27 and TRBJ2-1; maybe TRBD2 (5 bases). Trimming took off 0 bases at V and 6 bases at J, with 9 bases between the two ends. CDR1 and CDR2 (germline): MNHEY, SMNVEV (reference sequence). The CDR3 has 14 amino acids.

This clone has only a few counts. The rearrangement joins TRBV4-1 to TRBJ2-1, with 8 positions matching TRBD1. The V segment lost 6 bases and the J segment 6 bases; nucleotides outside the gene matches: 10. Germline loops: CDR1 MGHRA, CDR2 YSYEKL. CDR3 size: 15 residues. The CDR3 loop reads CASSWGQGAGNEQFF. CDR3 coding DNA: TGCGCCAGCAGTTGGGGGCAGGGGGCCGGCAATGAGCAGTTCTTC.

J is TRBJ1-2 and V is TRBV5-5; D gene ambiguous. The CDR3 has 14 residues. Trimming removed 0 bases from V and 4 bases from J, with 10 bases in between. Germline assignment: CDR1 SGHKS and CDR2 YYEKEE (reference sequence). The CDR3: CASSLADGPYGYTF. DNA of the CDR3: TGTGCCAGCAGCTTGGCCGACGGCCCCTATGGCTACACCTTC.

This clone has only a few counts. V is TRBV29-1 and J is TRBJ2-5, with 8 bases aligning to TRBD2. The ends lost 8 bases at V and 5 bases at J; junction bases unmatched: 13. The germline gives CDR1 SQVTM, CDR2 ANQGSEA. This CDR3 is built from 14 residues. CDR3 in DNA: TGCAGCAAACTAGCGGTCGAGACCTGGGAGACCCAGTACTTC. As protein: CSKLAVETWETQYF.

The chain carries TRBV12-5 and TRBJ2-1; D is uncertain. Trimming stripped 6 bases from V and 7 bases from J, with 10 bases between. Germline CDR1 LGHNT, CDR2 FRNRAP. The CDR3 is 12 amino acids. CDR3 amino acids: CASGHPGNEQFF. In DNA, the CDR3 is TGTGCTAGTGGGCACCCCGGGAATGAGCAGTTCTTC.

CDR3 protein: CASSFWQETQYF. CDR3 nucleotides: TGTGCCAGCAGTTTCTGGCAAGAGACCCAGTACTTC. V gene TRBV28 combines with J gene TRBJ2-5; D is undetermined. The CDR3 has 12 residues. Trimming shortened V by 3 bases and J by 2 bases, and 4 bases separated the two germline ends. Germline CDR1 MDHEN, CDR2 SYDVKM.

This clone has more than one count but fewer than ten. This chain connects TRBV10-1 to TRBJ2-7, with 7 bases identical to TRBD1. The CDR3 is 14 residues long. The V gene's germline CDR1 is WNHNN and CDR2 SYGVQD (reference sequence). V trimming: 0 bases; J trimming: 7 bases; junction bases outside the gene matches: 6. DNA for the CDR3: TGCGCCAGCAGTGAGTCGGGGCAGGGGGAAGAGCAGTACTTC. Protein product: CASSESGQGEEQYF.

The rearrangement joins TRBV7-6 to TRBJ2-7; 10 nucleotides agree with TRBD2. CDR3 length: 19 amino acids. V shed 3 bases, J shed 3 bases, and the junction held 17 bases outside the gene matches. The germline CDR1 and CDR2 sequences are SGHVS and FNYEAQ. The CDR3 sequence is CASSLSSSGSPGEGYEQYF. In DNA form, the CDR3 reads TGTGCCAGCAGCTTGAGTTCTAGCGGGAGCCCCGGGGAGGGCTACGAGCAGTACTTC.

The chain has TRBV5-6 and TRBJ1-4; D is uncertain. CDR3 length equals 13 residues. Germline lookup yields CDR1 SGHDT and CDR2 YYEEEE. Trimming removed 4 bases at V and 7 bases at J, with 11 bases between. The CDR3 DNA sequence: TGTGCCAGCAGCCGGGGAATAGGTGAAAAACTGTTTTTT. This encodes CASSRGIGEKLFF.

This clone was counted only a few times. The chain has TRBV29-1 and TRBJ1-2; D gene uncertain. CDR3 length equals 13 residues. Looked up from germline, CDR1 is SQVTM and CDR2 is ANQGSEA. The V and J ends lost 6 bases and 1 base respectively, with 12 bases between them. This chain's CDR3 is CSVMDGDNYGYTF. The CDR3, as DNA: TGCAGCGTCATGGACGGAGATAACTATGGCTACACCTTC.

The chain combines TRBV7-3 with TRBJ2-3, with D possibly being TRBD2 (5 bases). This CDR3 has 12 residues. Trimming took off 7 bases at V and 3 bases at J, with 8 bases between the two ends. Looked up from germline, CDR1 is SGHTA and CDR2 is FQGTGA. CDR3 DNA sequence: TGTGCCAGCAACTCGGGGACAGATACGCAGTATTTT. Translated: CASNSGTDTQYF.

This sequence joins TRBV6-1 and TRBJ2-7; a possible D gene is TRBD2 (6 bases). Germline CDR1 reads MNHNS; CDR2 reads SASEGT. The V gene lost 8 bases and the J gene lost 0 bases, with 11 bases spanning the gap. The CDR3 covers 13 residues. The CDR3 bases are TGTGCCAGCGGACCGGGACTCTCCTACGAGCAGTACGTC. Translating gives CASGPGLSYEQYV.

This clone was recorded a few times. The chain couples TRBV5-4 to TRBJ1-1, with a weak D call TRBD1 (5 bases). This CDR3 has 13 amino acids. Germline lookup yields CDR1 SGHNT and CDR2 YYREEE (reference sequence). V shed 1 base and J shed 3 bases, with 7 bases lying between them. The CDR3 DNA is TGTGCCAGCAGCTTGAGGGGCGACACTGAAGCTTTCTTT. As protein: CASSLRGDTEAFF. Full variable domain (missing parts from reference TRBV5-4 and TRBJ1-1): ETGVTQSPTHLIKTRGQQVTLRCSSQSGHNTVSWYQQALGQGPQFIFQYYREEENGRGNFPPRFSGLQFPNYSSELNVNALELDDSALYLCASSLRGDTEAFFGQGTRLTVV.

The J gene is TRBJ2-6, the V gene TRBV10-1; D remains ambiguous. There are 15 residues in the CDR3. Trimming cost V 6 bases and J 6 bases, with 15 bases left between them. Germline CDR1 and CDR2: WNHNN and SYGVQD (reference sequence). The CDR3 region has the DNA TGCGCCAGCAGCGACCCGGCCGTGGAGGCCAACGTCCTGACTTTC. It translates to CASSDPAVEANVLTF.

This clone has only a few counts. The chain combines TRBV9 with TRBJ1-2; D remains ambiguous. V lost 6 bases and J lost 3, with 12 bases in between. This CDR3 has 13 residues. The germline V gene has CDR1 SGDLS and CDR2 YYNGEE. Written as DNA, the CDR3 is TGTGCCAGCAAGGGCGGAAGGGACTATGGCTACACCTTC. Its translation is CASKGGRDYGYTF. Looking up the rest from reference TRBV9 and TRBJ1-2 gives the full variable domain: DSGVTQTPKHLITATGQRVTLRCSPRSGDLSVYWYQQSLDQGLQFLIQYYNGEERAKGNILERFSAQQFPDLHSELNLSSLELGDSALYFCASKGGRDYGYTFGSGTRLTVV.

This clone was recorded a few times. This chain joins TRBV7-9 and TRBJ2-7, with TRBD1 matching over 8 bases. Germline CDR1 is SEHNR and CDR2 is FQNEAQ (reference sequence). CDR3 length equals 15 residues. With V trimmed by 4 bases and J by 0 bases, 5 bases remained unmatched. In nucleotides, the CDR3 is TGTGCCAGCAGCTATGGACAGGGCAACTCCTACGAGCAGTACTTC. Protein product: CASSYGQGNSYEQYF.

This clone came up a few times. The V and J genes are TRBV27 and TRBJ2-5; D is perhaps TRBD2 (5 bases). V was shortened by 6 bases and J by 1 base, with 6 bases between the two germline ends. This CDR3 has 12 amino acids. Germline V gives CDR1 MNHEY, CDR2 SMNVEV (reference sequence). CDR3 residues: CASSGLQETQYF. CDR3 coding DNA: TGTGCCAGCAGCGGACTCCAAGAGACCCAGTACTTC.

The V gene is TRBV4-1, the J gene TRBJ2-7; 9 bases map to TRBD2. The CDR3 runs to 16 residues. Germline CDR1 MGHRA, CDR2 YSYEKL. V gave up 1 base and J gave up 6 bases; unmatched junction bases: 10. The CDR3 coding sequence is TGCGCCAGCAGCCAAGCCGGGACTAGCCGGTCGGGCGAGCAGTACTTC. It specifies CASSQAGTSRSGEQYF.

The chain couples TRBV15 to TRBJ2-3, with D unclear. Trimming took off 3 bases at V and 6 bases at J, with 16 bases between the two ends. Per the germline V gene, CDR1 is LNHNV and CDR2 is YYDKDF (reference sequence). The CDR3 contains 15 residues. In nucleotides, the CDR3 is TGTGCCACCAGCAGCCCGAGTAGGGCGGACGATACGCAGTATTTT. It codes for CATSSPSRADDTQYF.

The gene calls are TRBV5-1 and TRBJ1-1, with D possibly being TRBD1 (6 bases). Germline V gene lookup returns CDR1 SGHRS and CDR2 YFSETQ. The CDR3 has 16 residues. V lost 5 bases and J lost 1, with 18 bases in between. The CDR3 loop is CASSAQGIVGNTEAFF. The CDR3 nucleotides read TGCGCCAGCAGTGCACAGGGAATTGTAGGGAACACTGAAGCTTTCTTT.

This clone was detected only a few times. Here the CDR3 reads CASSLRLTYEQYV. DNA of the CDR3: TGTGCCAGCAGCTTAAGACTTACCTACGAGCAGTACGTC. The V and J genes are TRBV11-2 and TRBJ2-7; D gene uncertain. Germline loops: CDR1 SGHAT, CDR2 FQNNGV. The CDR3 covers 13 residues. V was cut by 2 bases and J by 2 bases, with 7 bases left in between.

On this clone itself: This may come from a read error, since a much larger clone is one base off. The sample has other DNA sequences that encode this CDR3 too. The chain employs TRBV2 and TRBJ2-1, with a tentative D call TRBD2 (5 bases). Per germline, CDR1 SNHLY and CDR2 FYNNEI. Trimming left V 6 bases short and J 2 bases short, with 17 bases between. The CDR3 is 16 amino acids. CDR3 nucleotide sequence: TGTGCCAGCAGGCGCAGTCCGGGATTAGCCTACAATGAGCAGTTCTTC. Translated: CASRRSPGLAYNEQFF.

Within the sample, this clone is large. This chain joins TRBV19 and TRBJ2-4; D may be TRBD1 or TRBD2 (5 bases each). Germline CDR1 reads LNHDA; CDR2 reads SQIVND (reference sequence). V lost 3 bases and J 6 bases, leaving 12 bases between the germline ends. CDR3 length: 14 amino acids. CDR3: CASSIPGQINIQYF. The CDR3, as DNA: TGTGCCAGTAGTATCCCGGGGCAAATAAACATTCAGTACTTC.

V gene TRBV10-2 combines with J gene TRBJ2-4; D is undetermined. This CDR3 contains 16 residues. Looked up from germline, CDR1 is WSHSY and CDR2 is SAAADI. V was shortened by 3 bases and J by 0 bases, with 12 bases between the two germline ends. The CDR3 DNA follows: TGCGCCAGCAGTGATTGGGCTACCCAAGCCAAAAACATTCAGTACTTC. Amino acids: CASSDWATQAKNIQYF.

This clone was seen a few times. This chain connects TRBV27 to TRBJ2-7; 12 bases are shared with TRBD2. The V gene's germline CDR1 is MNHEY and CDR2 SMNVEV (reference sequence). The CDR3 sequence is 14 residues long. V was clipped by 5 bases and J by 6 bases; unmatched bases: 5. CDR3 bases: TGTGCCAGCAGTAGACTAGCGGGAGAGGGCGAGCAGTACTTC. It is translated as CASSRLAGEGEQYF.